These 26 T cell receptor beta chains share one sample of origin, sequenced in a study of OX40 agonist ivuxolimab in advanced cancers. Sequenced by immunoSEQ multiplex PCR; TCRdb stores in-frame clones only, minus some. The profile shows about 37,000 clones, just under 85% of them singletons. The source material was CD4+ or CD8+ T cells sorted from blood, sampled in a trial of the OX40 agonist ivuxolimab. All receptors derive from an adult with an advanced solid tumor such as melanoma, head and neck, liver or kidney cancer.

This chain links TRBV11-3 with TRBJ2-7, with D unclear. Trimming removed 4 bases from V and 1 base from J, with 11 bases in between. Germline-derived CDR1 and CDR2 are SGHNT and YENEEA. There are 14 residues in the CDR3. CDR3 region: CASSSSLRSYEQYF. DNA of the CDR3: TGTGCCAGCAGCTCATCCCTCCGGTCCTACGAGCAGTACTTC.

The chain combines TRBV6-4 with TRBJ1-4; D perhaps matches TRBD1 (5 bases). The germline CDR1 and CDR2 sequences are MRHNA and SNTAGT. The CDR3 contains 14 residues. The ends were cut back, 8 bases at V and 4 bases at J, with 14 bases in the middle. This CDR3 is CASLEGTDNEKLFF. As DNA, the CDR3 is TGTGCCAGCTTGGAGGGGACTGATAATGAAAAACTGTTTTTT.

This clone was recorded only once. This chain uses TRBV7-3 with TRBJ1-1; D is undetermined. The CDR3 totals 12 residues. The germline V gene has CDR1 SGHTA and CDR2 FQGTGA. V shed 3 bases and J shed 6 bases, with 8 bases lying between them. The CDR3, as DNA: TGTGCCAGCAGCTTCAACACCCCTGAAGCTTTCTTT. Translating gives CASSFNTPEAFF.

V usage is TRBV2 and J usage is TRBJ2-3; D unclear. Germline V gives CDR1 SNHLY, CDR2 FYNNEI. Trimming took 2 bases from V and 0 from J, leaving 9 bases between them. The CDR3 spans 15 residues. In DNA, the CDR3 is TGTGCCAGCAGTGAAACCCTAGGTAGCACAGATACGCAGTATTTT. This gives the protein CASSETLGSTDTQYF.

The chain carries TRBV5-6 and TRBJ2-1; TRBD1 might be the D (5 bases). V gave up 4 bases and J gave up 6 bases, with 11 bases separating them. The CDR3 runs to 13 residues. The germline gives CDR1 SGHDT, CDR2 YYEEEE. Here the CDR3 DNA reads TGTGCCAGCAGCCGTCAGGGCTCCAATGAGCAGTTCTTC. Translated: CASSRQGSNEQFF.

The chain recombines TRBV4-1 with TRBJ1-1, with 8 nucleotides matching TRBD1. V lost 4 bases to trimming and J lost 6 bases; unmatched junction nucleotides: 7. This CDR3 has 14 amino acids. CDR1 and CDR2 (germline): MGHRA, YSYEKL. The CDR3 loop is CASSLGQGGSEAFF. In nucleotides, the CDR3 is TGCGCCAGCAGCCTAGGACAGGGCGGTTCTGAAGCTTTCTTT.

The sample holds a few counts of this clone. This chain joins TRBV19 and TRBJ1-4; TRBD1 might be the D (5 bases). From germline, CDR1 is LNHDA and CDR2 SQIVND (reference sequence). There are 16 residues in the CDR3. Between the trimmed V and J ends, which lost 6 bases and 7 bases, there was a span of 21 bases. CDR3 loop: CASSPQTPGRREKLFF. CDR3 bases: TGTGCCAGTAGCCCCCAAACGCCAGGGAGGCGTGAAAAACTGTTTTTT. Full variable domain (outside the CDR3, taken from reference TRBV19 and TRBJ1-4): DGGITQSPKYLFRKEGQNVTLSCEQNLNHDAMYWYRQDPGQGLRLIYYSQIVNDFQKGDIAEGYSVSREKKESFPLTVTSAQKNPTAFYLCASSPQTPGRREKLFFGSGTQLSVL.

V and J are TRBV6-5 and TRBJ2-2; D call uncertain. Germline V gene data show CDR1 as MNHEY and CDR2 as SVGAGI. This CDR3 region has 15 residues. Trimming left V 2 bases short and J 2 bases short, with 9 bases between. The CDR3 DNA follows: TGTGCCAGCAGTTACACAGACCTTAACACCGGGGAGCTGTTTTTT. This sequence encodes CASSYTDLNTGELFF.

The rearrangement links TRBV7-9 to TRBJ2-3; either TRBD1 or TRBD2 may supply D (5 bases each). The V gene lost 1 base and the J gene lost 4 bases, with 9 bases spanning the gap. Germline CDR1 SEHNR, CDR2 FQNEAQ (reference sequence). There are 14 residues in the CDR3. CDR3 sequence: CASSLGWGPDTQYF. The CDR3 coding sequence is TGTGCCAGCAGCTTAGGATGGGGACCAGATACGCAGTATTTT. Looking up the rest from reference TRBV7-9 and TRBJ2-3 gives the full variable domain: DTGVSQNPRHKITKRGQNVTFRCDPISEHNRLYWYRQTLGQGPEFLTYFQNEAQLEKSRLLSDRFSAERPKGSFSTLEIQRTEQGDSAMYLCASSLGWGPDTQYFGPGTRLTVL.

The chain is built from TRBV29-1 and TRBJ1-2; no clear D. With 3 bases removed from V and 2 bases from J, the gap between germline ends came to 10 bases. The V gene's germline CDR1 is SQVTM and CDR2 ANQGSEA. The CDR3 loop spans 13 amino acids. CDR3 DNA sequence: TGCAGCGTTGAGCACGGACGAAACTATGGCTACACCTTC. Translating it yields CSVEHGRNYGYTF.

This CDR3 is CASSTGGHSGANVLTF. The CDR3 nucleotides are TGCGCCAGCAGTACAGGGGGGCACTCTGGGGCCAACGTCCTGACTTTC. The chain employs TRBV5-1 and TRBJ2-6; 8 bases fit TRBD1. CDR3 size: 16 residues. Germline loops: CDR1 SGHRS, CDR2 YFSETQ. Germline trimming cut 5 bases from V and 0 bases from J; bases unmatched to any gene: 4.

V and J are TRBV5-6 and TRBJ2-5, with unresolved D. The CDR3 is 13 amino acids. Germline assignment: CDR1 SGHDT and CDR2 YYEEEE. V was pared by 2 bases and J by 5 bases, with 10 bases between. CDR3: CASSLQRSETQYF. The CDR3, as DNA: TGTGCCAGCAGCTTACAGAGGTCGGAGACCCAGTACTTC.

The V gene is TRBV19, the J gene TRBJ1-2, with unresolved D. The length of the CDR3 is 16 residues. V was clipped by 0 bases and J by 0 bases, with 11 bases between them. Per the germline V gene, CDR1 is LNHDA and CDR2 is SQIVND (reference sequence). The CDR3 region has the DNA TGTGCCAGTAGTATAGACTTTGGGAGAACTAACTATGGCTACACCTTC. Its translation is CASSIDFGRTNYGYTF. Using reference TRBV19 and TRBJ1-2 for the parts outside the CDR3, the full variable domain is DGGITQSPKYLFRKEGQNVTLSCEQNLNHDAMYWYRQDPGQGLRLIYYSQIVNDFQKGDIAEGYSVSREKKESFPLTVTSAQKNPTAFYLCASSIDFGRTNYGYTFGSGTRLTVV.

This clone is medium-sized (0.01 to 0.1%) in the sample. This rearrangement joins TRBV7-9 to TRBJ1-1, with D hard to call. Trimming cost V 3 bases and J 6 bases, with 8 bases left between them. The CDR3 is 12 amino acids. Germline V lookup: CDR1 SEHNR, CDR2 FQNEAQ (reference sequence). The CDR3 here is CASSFNTPEAFF. The DNA for the CDR3 is TGTGCCAGCAGCTTCAACACCCCTGAAGCTTTCTTT.

The J gene is TRBJ1-2, the V gene TRBV2; no clear D. The CDR3 spans 12 residues. CDR1 and CDR2 from the germline V gene are SNHLY and FYNNEI. V dropped 4 bases and J dropped 5 bases, with 8 bases sitting between them. CDR3 loop: CASSGLSYGYTF. The CDR3 coding sequence is TGTGCCAGCAGTGGGCTTTCGTATGGCTACACCTTC.

CDR3 sequence reads: CASSTGTNTGELFF. In DNA form, the CDR3 reads TGCGCCAGCAGCACTGGGACCAACACCGGGGAGCTGTTTTTT. The J gene is TRBJ2-2, the V gene TRBV5-1; D is possibly TRBD1 or TRBD2 (5 bases each). CDR3 length: 14 amino acids. Between the trimmed V and J ends, which lost 4 bases and 2 bases, there was a span of 9 bases. Germline V gene data show CDR1 as SGHRS and CDR2 as YFSETQ.

V gene TRBV11-2 combines with J gene TRBJ1-6; no clear D. V dropped 0 bases and J dropped 7 bases, with 4 bases sitting between them. Germline lookup yields CDR1 SGHAT and CDR2 FQNNGV. The CDR3 is 13 amino acids. Here the CDR3 DNA reads TGTGCCAGCAGCTTAGAGCGGAATTCACCCCTCCACTTT. It specifies CASSLERNSPLHF.

This clone was counted only a few times. The chain recombines TRBV7-8 with TRBJ2-2; D remains ambiguous. The V and J ends lost 2 bases and 9 bases respectively, with 13 bases between them. This CDR3 has 14 amino acids. Germline V lookup: CDR1 SGHVS, CDR2 FQNEAQ. CDR3 region: CASSLFRTDRELFF. The CDR3 coding sequence is TGTGCCAGCAGCTTATTCCGGACCGATCGGGAGCTGTTTTTT.

Notes on this clone: Other DNA sequences in the sample encode the same CDR3. This sequence joins TRBV7-9 and TRBJ2-5, with D possibly being TRBD2 (5 bases). This CDR3 is built from 14 residues. Germline-derived CDR1 and CDR2 are SEHNR and FQNEAQ (reference sequence). Trimming took 3 bases from V and 2 from J, leaving 10 bases between them. In DNA form, the CDR3 reads TGTGCCAGCAGCTTCGGAGGCGGGCAAGAGACCCAGTACTTC. Translation: CASSFGGGQETQYF.

CDR3 DNA sequence: TGTGCCAGCAGCTTTGACATTACCTACGAGCAGTACTTC. As protein: CASSFDITYEQYF. The chain links TRBV7-6 to TRBJ2-5; D is uncertain. The end of the DNA fits TRBJ2-7 better, so the J call may be wrong. CDR1 and CDR2 from the germline V gene are SGHVS and FNYEAQ. The CDR3 covers 13 residues.

The rearrangement joins TRBV28 to TRBJ2-5; TRBD1 might be the D (6 bases). Germline lookup yields CDR1 MDHEN and CDR2 SYDVKM. V lost 7 bases and J lost 2, with 11 bases in between. The CDR3 spans 13 residues. The CDR3 loop is CASTGTLQETQYF. The CDR3 nucleotides read TGTGCCAGCACCGGGACATTACAAGAGACCCAGTACTTC.

The chain couples TRBV11-2 to TRBJ2-7, with D perhaps TRBD1 or TRBD2 (5 bases each). V lost 2 bases to trimming and J lost 2 bases, with 19 bases between them. Germline CDR1 and CDR2: SGHAT and FQNNGV. The CDR3 totals 17 residues. The CDR3 sequence is CASSLFSWRTTTYEQYF. As DNA, the CDR3 is TGTGCCAGCAGCTTATTTAGTTGGAGGACAACCACCTACGAGCAGTACTTC.

The chain combines TRBV19 with TRBJ1-5; D may be TRBD1 (5 bases). This CDR3 contains 15 residues. The germline V gene encodes CDR1 LNHDA and CDR2 SQIVND (reference sequence). V lost 3 bases and J 5 bases, leaving 14 bases between the germline ends. The CDR3, as DNA: TGTGCCAGTAGTATCTCCAGGGTCGGGTATCAGCCCCAGCATTTT. It is translated as CASSISRVGYQPQHF.

The chain joins TRBV7-9 to TRBJ2-5, with TRBD2 matching over 9 bases. This CDR3 spans 16 amino acids. V dropped 6 bases and J dropped 7; count of bases not matched to a gene: 15. CDR1 is SEHNR, CDR2 FQNEAQ, per germline (reference sequence). The CDR3 bases are TGTGCCAGCAGTCCCGTAAAAGCGGGGGGTATTGTGACCCAGTACTTC. Translating it yields CASSPVKAGGIVTQYF.

The chain recombines TRBV5-4 with TRBJ2-1; D perhaps matches TRBD2 (6 bases). This CDR3 region has 14 residues. V lost 4 bases to trimming and J lost 11 bases, with 19 bases between them. Germline V lookup: CDR1 SGHNT, CDR2 YYREEE (reference sequence). CDR3 coding DNA: TGTGCCAGCAGCAGGGAAGGAGGGCTGAATAAGCAGTTCTTC. It yields the protein CASSREGGLNKQFF.

CDR3 coding DNA: TGTGCCAGCAGTGACGGGACTAGCGGGAATGAGCAGTTCTTC. Amino acid sequence: CASSDGTSGNEQFF. The rearrangement links TRBV6-4 to TRBJ2-1; 12 bases match TRBD2. Germline assignment: CDR1 MRHNA and CDR2 SNTAGT. This CDR3 region has 14 residues. V lost 2 bases, J lost 7 bases, and 0 bases stayed unmatched.